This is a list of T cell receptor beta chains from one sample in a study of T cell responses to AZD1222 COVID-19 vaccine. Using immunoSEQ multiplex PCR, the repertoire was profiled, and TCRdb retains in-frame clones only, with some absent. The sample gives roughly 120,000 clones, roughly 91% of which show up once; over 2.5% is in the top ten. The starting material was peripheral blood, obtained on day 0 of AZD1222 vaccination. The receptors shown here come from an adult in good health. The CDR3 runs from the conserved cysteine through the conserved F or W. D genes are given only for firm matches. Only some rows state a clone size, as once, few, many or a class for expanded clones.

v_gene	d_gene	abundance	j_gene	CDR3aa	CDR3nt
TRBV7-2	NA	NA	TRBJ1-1	CASSLGSQAEAFF	TGTGCCAGCAGCTTAGGCAGCCAGGCTGAAGCTTTCTTT
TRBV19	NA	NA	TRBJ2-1	CASSILDSYNEQFF	TGTGCCAGTAGTATCCTTGACAGCTACAATGAGCAGTTCTTC
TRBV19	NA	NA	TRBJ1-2	CASSPPPPEGANYGYTF	TGTGCCAGTAGTCCACCCCCTCCAGAAGGAGCTAACTATGGCTACACCTTC
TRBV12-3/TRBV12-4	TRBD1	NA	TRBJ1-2	CASGGQNYGYTF	TGTGCCAGCGGGGGACAGAACTATGGCTACACCTTC
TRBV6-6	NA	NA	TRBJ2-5	CASRYRSQETQYF	TGTGCCAGCCGATATCGATCCCAAGAGACCCAGTACTTC
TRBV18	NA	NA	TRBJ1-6	CASSPRREYNSPLHF	TGTGCCAGCTCACCTAGAAGGGAATATAATTCACCCCTCCACTTT
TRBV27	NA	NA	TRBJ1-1	CASSSLQNTEAFF	TGTGCCAGCAGTTCGCTCCAGAACACTGAAGCTTTCTTT
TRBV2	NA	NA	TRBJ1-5	CASSLDQPQHF	TGTGCCAGCAGCCTCGATCAGCCCCAGCATTTT
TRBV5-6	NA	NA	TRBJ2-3	CASSFSADTQYF	TGTGCCAGCAGCTTCAGCGCAGATACGCAGTATTTT
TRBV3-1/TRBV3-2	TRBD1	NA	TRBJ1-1	CASSPSGGYTEAFF	TGTGCCAGCAGCCCCTCAGGGGGGTACACTGAAGCTTTCTTT
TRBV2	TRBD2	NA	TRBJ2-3	CASSGLAGTTDTQYF	TGTGCCAGCAGTGGGCTAGCGGGGACCACAGATACGCAGTATTTT
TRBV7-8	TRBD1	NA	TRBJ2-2	CASSFRRQGAATGELFF	TGTGCCAGCAGCTTTCGGCGACAGGGAGCGGCCACCGGGGAGCTGTTTTTT
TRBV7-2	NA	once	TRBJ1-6	CASSLAVTADNSPLHF	TGTGCCAGCAGCTTAGCGGTCACAGCCGATAATTCACCCCTCCACTTT
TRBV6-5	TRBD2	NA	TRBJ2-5	CASSRGLAGVETQYF	TGTGCCAGCAGTAGAGGACTAGCGGGAGTAGAGACCCAGTACTTC
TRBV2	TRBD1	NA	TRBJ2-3	CARQGQYSTDTQYF	TGTGCCCGCCAGGGACAGTATAGCACAGATACGCAGTATTTT
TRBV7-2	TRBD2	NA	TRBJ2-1	CASSSGLAGGSYNEQFF	TGTGCCAGCAGCTCGGGACTAGCGGGAGGATCCTACAATGAGCAGTTCTTC
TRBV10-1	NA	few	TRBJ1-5	CASSVWGRGNQPQHF	TGCGCCAGCAGTGTCTGGGGCCGTGGCAATCAGCCCCAGCATTTT
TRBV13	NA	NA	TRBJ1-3	CASTPEISGNTIYF	TGTGCCAGCACCCCGGAGATCTCTGGAAACACCATATATTTT
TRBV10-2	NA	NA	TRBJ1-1	CASSPLLNTEAFF	TGCGCCAGCAGTCCGTTGCTGAACACTGAAGCTTTCTTT
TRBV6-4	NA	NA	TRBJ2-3	CASSDSIGSPDTQYF	TGTGCCAGCAGTGACTCGATAGGCTCCCCGGATACGCAGTATTTT
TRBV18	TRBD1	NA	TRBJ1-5	CASSPETGVGNQPQHF	TGTGCCAGCTCACCCGAGACAGGGGTGGGCAATCAGCCCCAGCATTTT
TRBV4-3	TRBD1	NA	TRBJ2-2	CASSRDRGLSGELFF	TGCGCCAGCAGCCGAGACAGGGGGCTGAGCGGGGAGCTGTTTTTT
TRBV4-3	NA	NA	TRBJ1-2	CASSQGRDFYGYTF	TGCGCCAGCAGCCAAGGCCGGGACTTTTATGGCTACACCTTC
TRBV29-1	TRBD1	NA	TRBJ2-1	CSAINRGHNEQFF	TGCAGCGCTATCAACAGGGGACACAATGAGCAGTTCTTC
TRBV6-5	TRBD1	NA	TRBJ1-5	CASRDRVNQPQHF	TGTGCCAGCAGGGACAGGGTCAATCAGCCCCAGCATTTT
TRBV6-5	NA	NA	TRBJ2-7	CASSKQVEQYF	TGTGCCAGCAGTAAACAGGTTGAGCAGTACTTC
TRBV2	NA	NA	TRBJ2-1	CASISGNEQFF	TGTGCCAGCATATCCGGCAATGAGCAGTTCTTC